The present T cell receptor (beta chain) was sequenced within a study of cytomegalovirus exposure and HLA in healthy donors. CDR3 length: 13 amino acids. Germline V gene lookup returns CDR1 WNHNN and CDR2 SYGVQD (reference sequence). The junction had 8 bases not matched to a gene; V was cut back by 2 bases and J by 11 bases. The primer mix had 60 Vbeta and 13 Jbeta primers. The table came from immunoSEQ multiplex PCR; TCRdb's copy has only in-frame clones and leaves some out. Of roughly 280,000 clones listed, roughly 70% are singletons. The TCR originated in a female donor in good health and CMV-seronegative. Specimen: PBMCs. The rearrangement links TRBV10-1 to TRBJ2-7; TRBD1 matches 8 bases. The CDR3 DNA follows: TGCGCCAGCAGTGAGAGGCAGGGGGCCTTTGAGTACTTC. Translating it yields CASSERQGAFEYF.